The TCR beta chain described here comes from a study of T cell responses to AZD1222 COVID-19 vaccine. At the level of the study: Combined were second doses at about 4 or about 12 weeks.

Only in-frame clones appear in the TCRdb table, and some are missing; sequencing was by immunoSEQ multiplex PCR. The repertoire holds 130,000 or so clones, with about 90% as singletons. As regards this clone: Its target is unknown.

Study-level points and caveats: Reports indicate that nearly half of spike-specific TCRs are directed at unmutated variant regions. There were repertoire samples only from the period after the peak T cell response. White British ancestry dominated among donors, who included more females, and clonal diversity was possibly underestimated.

Germline V gene sequence: CDR1 SGHRS, CDR2 YFSETQ. V was clipped by 3 bases and J by 9 bases; unmatched bases: 8. This CDR3 is 15 amino acids long. The sequence was collected from an adult in good health. This material consisted of peripheral blood, taken on day 0 of AZD1222 vaccination. The rearrangement uses TRBV5-1 and TRBJ2-1, with 11 bases matching TRBD2. The CDR3 coding sequence is TGCGCCAGCAGCTCAGTAGCGGGAGGGCAGCGTGAGCAGTTCTTC. Translating gives CASSSVAGGQREQFF. Full variable domain (rest looked up from reference TRBV5-1 and TRBJ2-1): KAGVTQTPRYLIKTRGQQVTLSCSPISGHRSVSWYQQTPGQGLQFLFEYFSETQRNKGNFPGRFSGRQFSNSRSEMNVSTLELGDSALYLCASSSVAGGQREQFFGPGTRLTVL.